Below, one TCR beta chain is given with its context. This entry comes from a study of T-cell memory formation after mild COVID-19. The V and J ends lost 5 bases and 0 bases respectively, with 13 bases between them. This CDR3 contains 14 residues. Germline V gene lookup returns CDR1 DFQATT and CDR2 SNEGSKA (reference sequence). TCRdb ran MiXCR on the 5' RACE reads and lists one entry per CDR3 protein. Here the sample spans more than 300,000 distinct CDR3 sequences, around 20% being singletons. This clonotype originated in a man aged 18 to 30 who had mild COVID-19 (a few samples of this study predate the infection). Cell type and time point are not known. The sample comprised PBMCs or a T cell subset sorted from them (not recorded which). This sequence joins TRBV20-1 and TRBJ2-5; possibly TRBD1 for D (6 bases). The CDR3 DNA is TGCAGTGCTCACGAAGACAGGTACCAAGAGACCCAGTACTTC. Protein product: CSAHEDRYQETQYF.